This entry lists 26 T cell receptor beta chains sequenced from one sample in a study of shared clonotypes between healthy human individuals. Data came from immunoSEQ multiplex PCR; TCRdb stores just in-frame clones and leaves some out. Counted here are some 1 million clones, 70% to 80% occurring once; the ten biggest clones make up about 1.5%. The sample comprised memory CD4+ T cells sorted from blood. Documented subset: CD45RA-negative fraction. These receptors were taken from a man aged 18 to 29 in good health.

For the CDR3, the DNA is TGCGCCAGCAGCTCACGCTCGTCCTACGAGCAGTACTTC. Amino acids: CASSSRSSYEQYF. The chain carries TRBV5-1 and TRBJ2-7; D gene uncertain. The CDR3 has 13 amino acids. Germline V lookup: CDR1 SGHRS, CDR2 YFSETQ. V was shortened by 3 bases and J by 1 base, with 8 bases between the two germline ends.

The V and J genes are TRBV18 and TRBJ2-3, with unresolved D. The CDR3 spans 15 residues. The germline CDR1 and CDR2 sequences are KGHSH and LQKENI. The ends were cut back, 2 bases at V and 0 bases at J, with 9 bases in the middle. CDR3 in amino acids: CASSPTYASTDTQYF. The DNA for the CDR3 is TGTGCCAGCTCACCAACATACGCTAGCACAGATACGCAGTATTTT.

V gene TRBV6-5 combines with J gene TRBJ1-1, with a possible D match to TRBD1 (5 bases). Germline CDR1 and CDR2: MNHEY and SVGAGI. Trimming pared 7 bases from V and 2 bases from J, leaving 11 bases between. The CDR3 loop spans 13 amino acids. The CDR3 loop reads CASTAGGNTEAFF. The CDR3 DNA reads TGTGCCAGCACTGCGGGGGGAAACACTGAAGCTTTCTTT.

A single count supports this clone. The chain combines TRBV5-6 with TRBJ1-1, with D possibly TRBD1 on 5 matching bases. CDR3 length equals 14 residues. Trimming left V 4 bases short and J 1 base short, with 11 bases between. Germline V lookup: CDR1 SGHDT, CDR2 YYEEEE. The chain's CDR3 is CASSRLGGNTEAFF. The CDR3 nucleotides are TGTGCCAGCAGCCGCCTCGGGGGGAACACTGAAGCTTTCTTT.

This clone was seen ten or more times. The chain employs TRBV9 and TRBJ2-5; TRBD2 might be the D (6 bases). CDR1 and CDR2 from the germline V gene are SGDLS and YYNGEE. V lost 0 bases to trimming and J lost 5 bases, with 14 bases between them. The CDR3 length is 15 residues. CDR3 sequence reads: CASSVAEGLEETQYF. The CDR3 coding sequence is TGTGCCAGCAGCGTAGCTGAGGGACTCGAGGAGACCCAGTACTTC.

The rearrangement joins TRBV7-2 to TRBJ1-4; a possible D gene is TRBD1 (5 bases). The germline V gene encodes CDR1 SGHTA and CDR2 FQGNSA. Between the trimmed V and J ends, which lost 5 bases and 5 bases, there was a span of 18 bases. The CDR3 runs to 16 residues. The CDR3 DNA sequence: TGTGCCAGCAGCAGACTCTTTACCAAGGGGAATGAAAAACTGTTTTTT. Encoded protein: CASSRLFTKGNEKLFF.

The chain joins TRBV6-5 to TRBJ2-2; D not resolved. Germline V gene lookup returns CDR1 MNHEY and CDR2 SVGAGI. V was shortened by 5 bases and J by 3 bases, with 7 bases between the two germline ends. This CDR3 has 13 residues. The DNA of the CDR3 is TGTGCCAGCAGTCCCTGGGACACCGGGGAGCTGTTTTTT. This gives the protein CASSPWDTGELFF.

The chain carries TRBV10-3 and TRBJ1-2; 10 bases agree with TRBD1. Germline CDR1 ENHRY, CDR2 SYGVKD. The J segment lost 2 bases and the V segment lost 6 bases, leaving 3 bases of the junction unmatched. This CDR3 is 14 amino acids long. Here the CDR3 DNA reads TGTGCCATCAGCCGGGGACAGGGGAACTATGGCTACACCTTC. It is translated as CAISRGQGNYGYTF.

The table lists this clone with a few counts. The J gene is TRBJ1-1, the V gene TRBV6-5; D gene uncertain. The V gene lost 2 bases and the J gene lost 6 bases, with 7 bases spanning the gap. The CDR3 sequence is 12 residues long. Germline V gives CDR1 MNHEY, CDR2 SVGAGI. CDR3 amino acids: CASSYRGSEAFF. In nucleotides, the CDR3 is TGTGCCAGCAGTTACCGGGGATCTGAAGCTTTCTTT.

The V and J genes are TRBV5-4 and TRBJ2-3; 12 nucleotides agree with TRBD2. CDR3 length equals 17 residues. Germline loops: CDR1 SGHNT, CDR2 YYREEE (reference sequence). Trimming took 0 bases from V and 1 from J; bases not matched to a gene: 3. The DNA for the CDR3 is TGTGCCAGCAGCTTGGTTCTAGCGGGAGGGGGCACAGATACGCAGTATTTT. It encodes CASSLVLAGGGTDTQYF.

This chain connects TRBV7-3 to TRBJ2-7; TRBD1 aligns across 11 bases. Germline V CDR1 and CDR2: SGHTA, FQGTGA. This CDR3 spans 17 amino acids. The J segment lost 1 base and the V segment lost 0 bases, leaving 5 bases of the junction unmatched. The CDR3 is CASSLTGGQGASYEQYF. CDR3 DNA: TGTGCCAGCAGCTTAACAGGCGGACAGGGGGCTTCCTACGAGCAGTACTTC.

The chain links TRBV5-5 to TRBJ2-1, with 9 nucleotides matching TRBD1. Germline V gene lookup returns CDR1 SGHKS and CDR2 YYEKEE (reference sequence). The J segment lost 0 bases and the V segment lost 3 bases, leaving 13 bases of the junction unmatched. There are 19 residues in the CDR3. CDR3 in amino acids: CASSWGSDRGPRSYNEQFF. The CDR3 bases are TGTGCCAGCAGCTGGGGGTCGGACAGGGGACCCCGCTCCTACAATGAGCAGTTCTTC.

Worth noting for this clone: Other DNA variants within this sample encode the same CDR3. The V and J genes are TRBV19 and TRBJ1-4; 7 bases align to TRBD1. The germline V gene encodes CDR1 LNHDA and CDR2 SQIVND (reference sequence). After removal of 5 bases from V and 3 bases from J, the junction contained 6 bases not matched to a gene. CDR3 length: 15 residues. The CDR3 DNA sequence: TGTGCCAGTAGTTCGACAGGGTTGGCTAATGAAAAACTGTTTTTT. Translation gives CASSSTGLANEKLFF.

This clone was seen repeatedly, ten times or more. This chain links TRBV10-3 with TRBJ2-2; 12 bases align to TRBD1. The CDR3 consists of 15 residues. Trimming took 9 bases from V and 7 from J; bases not matched to a gene: 9. CDR1 and CDR2 (germline): ENHRY, SYGVKD. The CDR3 DNA is TGTGCCATTTCCCGGGACAGGGGGCCGGGCGGGGAGCTGTTTTTT. This sequence encodes CAISRDRGPGGELFF.

The chain combines TRBV18 with TRBJ1-4; D ambiguous. The CDR3 extends over 14 amino acids. The germline V gene has CDR1 KGHSH and CDR2 LQKENI. The V end lost 6 bases, the J end lost 0 bases, and 8 bases lay between the germline ends. CDR3 in amino acids: CASSYGSTNEKLFF. Here the CDR3 DNA reads TGTGCCAGCTCGTACGGATCAACTAATGAAAAACTGTTTTTT. Full variable domain (rest looked up from reference TRBV18 and TRBJ1-4): NAGVMQNPRHLVRRRGQEARLRCSPMKGHSHVYWYRQLPEEGLKFMVYLQKENIIDESGMPKERFSAEFPKEGPSILRIQQVVRGDSAAYFCASSYGSTNEKLFFGSGTQLSVL.

The CDR3 nucleotides are TGTGCCAGCACCACTGGTGACCGTCGCTCCTACGAGCAGTACTTC. This sequence encodes CASTTGDRRSYEQYF. The chain uses TRBV28 and TRBJ2-7, with D unresolved. The CDR3 covers 15 residues. The germline V gene encodes CDR1 MDHEN and CDR2 SYDVKM. Trimming removed 7 bases from V and 0 bases from J, with 16 bases in between. The variable domain in full, with the rest retrieved from reference TRBV28 and TRBJ2-7, is DVKVTQSSRYLVKRTGEKVFLECVQDMDHENMFWYRQDPGLGLRLIYFSYDVKMKEKGDIPEGYSVSREKKERFSLILESASTNQTSMYLCASTTGDRRSYEQYFGPGTRLTVT.

The chain recombines TRBV5-6 with TRBJ1-1; 8 nucleotides align to TRBD1. Trimming removed 0 bases from V and 2 bases from J; junction bases left unmatched: 3. The CDR3 sequence is 15 residues long. CDR1 is SGHDT, CDR2 YYEEEE, per germline. CDR3 DNA sequence: TGTGCCAGCAGCTTGGGGGACAGGCTAAACACTGAAGCTTTCTTT. Residues: CASSLGDRLNTEAFF.

The chain combines TRBV28 with TRBJ2-2, with D possibly TRBD2 on 5 matching bases. The CDR3 has 15 amino acids. Trimming shortened V by 2 bases and J by 5 bases, and 12 bases separated the two germline ends. CDR1 MDHEN and CDR2 SYDVKM come from the germline V gene. The chain's CDR3 is CASSLGRRGTGELFF. In DNA, the CDR3 is TGTGCCAGCAGTTTAGGCAGAAGAGGGACCGGGGAGCTGTTTTTT.

This rearrangement joins TRBV2 to TRBJ2-5; no definite D call. CDR3 length: 13 residues. Germline V gives CDR1 SNHLY, CDR2 FYNNEI. V lost 3 bases to trimming and J lost 5 bases, with 10 bases between them. The CDR3 nucleotides read TGTGCCAGCAGTGATGGGCTCAGGGAGACCCAGTACTTC. It is translated as CASSDGLRETQYF. Using reference TRBV2 and TRBJ2-5 for the parts outside the CDR3, the full variable domain is EPEVTQTPSHQVTQMGQEVILRCVPISNHLYFYWYRQILGQKVEFLVSFYNNEISEKSEIFDDQFSVERPDGSNFTLKIRSTKLEDSAMYFCASSDGLRETQYFGPGTRLLVL.

DNA of the CDR3: TGTGCCAGTACCAACCCGCCGGGCCTCTACGAGCAGTACTTC. This sequence encodes CASTNPPGLYEQYF. The chain joins TRBV19 to TRBJ2-7; D call uncertain. From germline, CDR1 is LNHDA and CDR2 SQIVND (reference sequence). Trimming took 7 bases from V and 3 from J, leaving 16 bases between them. This CDR3 contains 14 residues.

The rearrangement links TRBV6-1 to TRBJ2-1, with 9 bases identical to TRBD2. The CDR3 runs 17 residues. The V gene end was trimmed by 4 bases and the J gene end by 8 bases; junction bases not matched to a gene: 15. Germline V gene sequence: CDR1 MNHNS, CDR2 SASEGT. CDR3 protein: CASSGLRGAGGLDEQFF. Written as DNA, the CDR3 is TGTGCCAGCAGTGGCCTCCGTGGGGCGGGAGGGCTGGATGAGCAGTTCTTC.

The gene calls are TRBV10-1 and TRBJ2-7, with D perhaps TRBD2 (6 bases). V was shortened by 6 bases and J by 4 bases, with 16 bases between the two germline ends. Germline-derived CDR1 and CDR2 are WNHNN and SYGVQD (reference sequence). There are 14 residues in the CDR3. CDR3 residues: CASSPGSGLYEQYF. The CDR3 nucleotides are TGCGCCAGCAGCCCGGGCAGCGGGCTTTACGAGCAGTACTTC.

The chain recombines TRBV5-4 with TRBJ2-3, with 14 bases that match TRBD2. The germline V gene encodes CDR1 SGHNT and CDR2 YYREEE (reference sequence). The ends lost 4 bases at V and 1 base at J; junction bases unmatched: 5. The CDR3 totals 17 residues. The CDR3 here is CASSRMGLAGGTDTQYF. DNA of the CDR3: TGTGCCAGCAGCAGGATGGGACTAGCGGGGGGCACAGATACGCAGTATTTT.

J is TRBJ1-1 and V is TRBV10-1; the D is unclear. Between the trimmed V and J ends, which lost 4 bases and 1 base, there was a span of 7 bases. Germline loops: CDR1 WNHNN, CDR2 SYGVQD (reference sequence). This CDR3 region has 13 residues. The CDR3 region is CASSGGSNTEAFF. The CDR3 nucleotides are TGCGCCAGCAGTGGGGGATCGAACACTGAAGCTTTCTTT.

This clone was observed once. The chain is built from TRBV4-2 and TRBJ2-2; perhaps TRBD2 as D (5 bases). The CDR3 spans 17 residues. V was clipped by 0 bases and J by 0 bases, with 11 bases between them. Germline CDR1 is LGHNA and CDR2 is YNFKEQ. The CDR3 region is CASSQDGRTSNTGELFF. In DNA, the CDR3 is TGTGCCAGCAGCCAAGACGGTCGGACTTCGAACACCGGGGAGCTGTTTTTT.

The chain joins TRBV2 to TRBJ1-1; D unclear. Trimming left V 7 bases short and J 8 bases short, with 11 bases between. CDR3 length equals 11 residues. In germline, CDR1 is SNHLY, CDR2 FYNNEI. CDR3 residues: CASTKSVEAFF. CDR3 DNA: TGTGCCAGCACCAAATCAGTCGAAGCTTTCTTT.